Listed below are T cell receptor beta chains from one sample, sequenced in a study of cytomegalovirus exposure and HLA in healthy donors. The assay was immunoSEQ multiplex PCR, and TCRdb's table has in-frame clones only and misses some. Found here are roughly 150,000 clones, about 94% of them singletons; the top ten hold about 1.7%. The sequenced material came from PBMCs. The receptors originated from a man between 18 and 35 years old in good health and CMV-seropositive. Both conserved end residues are part of each CDR3. Fields, in order: J gene, D gene, clone size, V gene, CDR3 DNA, CDR3 protein. D genes are given only for firm matches. Expanded clones get a size class; other rows say once, few or many, or leave the size out.

TRBJ2-1,TRBD2,-,TRBV2,TGTGCCAGCAGTGAACGTGCTAGCGGGAGCGATGAGCAGTTCTTC,CASSERASGSDEQFF
TRBJ2-7,TRBD1,-,TRBV2,TGTGCCAGCAGTTTGGACAGGTTTTTCTACGAGCAGTACTTC,CASSLDRFFYEQYF
TRBJ1-2,-,-,TRBV27,TGTGCCAGCAGTTTCCGAAAAACAGGGAGCGGCTACACCTTC,CASSFRKTGSGYTF
TRBJ2-7,-,-,TRBV10-3,TGTGCCATCACCCAGGGGTACGAGCAGTACTTC,CAITQGYEQYF
TRBJ2-1,TRBD1,-,TRBV19,TGTGCCAGTAGTACGGGACAGGGTCGGAATGAGCAGTTCTTC,CASSTGQGRNEQFF
TRBJ2-1,TRBD2,-,TRBV13,TGTGCCAGCAGCTCTCTCGGGCCGACGGGACTAGCGGGAAATGAGCAGTTCTTC,CASSSLGPTGLAGNEQFF
TRBJ2-5,TRBD2,-,TRBV18,TGTGCCAGCTCACCACTCAAAGGGGCGGGAGATGAGACCCAGTACTTC,CASSPLKGAGDETQYF
TRBJ2-7,-,-,TRBV5-1,TGCGCCAGCCAGGGAGCGCAGGGGAAAACCTACGAGCAGTACTTC,CASQGAQGKTYEQYF
TRBJ2-7,TRBD2,-,TRBV7-6,TGTGCCAGCAGCTCAACGCCCGGCCTAGCGGGGGACGAGCAGTACTTC,CASSSTPGLAGDEQYF
TRBJ2-3,TRBD2,-,TRBV28,TGTGCCAGCAGTCCGCTAGGACTAGCGGGAGGGACAGATACGCAGTATTTT,CASSPLGLAGGTDTQYF
TRBJ1-1,-,-,TRBV6-1,TGTGCCACTGGACAGTTTATGAACACTGAAGCTTTCTTT,CATGQFMNTEAFF
TRBJ2-1,-,-,TRBV6-5,TGTGCCAGCAGTTACTATAGCTACCACAATGAGCAGTTCTTC,CASSYYSYHNEQFF
TRBJ1-5,-,-,TRBV7-2,TGTGCCAGCAGCAAACAGTCAGGCAATCAGCCCCAGCATTTT,CASSKQSGNQPQHF
TRBJ2-7,TRBD1,-,TRBV28,TGTGCCAGCACGGGACAGGGCCACGAGCAGTACTTC,CASTGQGHEQYF
TRBJ2-7,TRBD1,-,TRBV7-9,TGTGCCAGCAGCGACCGGGACAGGACCTACGAGCAGTACTTC,CASSDRDRTYEQYF
TRBJ2-1,-,-,TRBV2,-,CASILAAGGPGNEQFF
TRBJ2-5,TRBD1,-,TRBV4-1,TGCGCCAGCAGCCAAACCAGGGGGGAGACCCAGTACTTC,CASSQTRGETQYF
TRBJ2-3,-,-,TRBV5-1,TGCGCCAGCAGCCCCTTAGCCCGTGGTCTCTCAGATACGCAGTATTTT,CASSPLARGLSDTQYF
TRBJ1-3,-,-,TRBV2,TGTGCCAGCTCTGACACCGGCGGAAACACCATATATTTT,CASSDTGGNTIYF
TRBJ1-6,-,few,TRBV28,TGTGCCAGCAGTTTATCGTTAGGGGTCGGTTCACCCCTCCACTTT,CASSLSLGVGSPLHF
TRBJ2-7,TRBD2,-,TRBV27,TGTGCCAGCAGCTCGGGGACTATCCCGGCAGGGGAGCAGTACTTC,CASSSGTIPAGEQYF
TRBJ2-2,-,-,TRBV5-6,TGTGCCAGCAGCTTGGGGAGGTCGAACACCGGGGAGCTGTTTTTT,CASSLGRSNTGELFF
TRBJ1-1,-,-,TRBV5-1,TGCGCCAGCAGCCGGGGTGTGCGGGACACTGAAGCTTTCTTT,CASSRGVRDTEAFF
TRBJ1-2,-,-,TRBV27,TGTGCCAGCAGTTTATCACTTAACTATGGCTACACCTTC,CASSLSLNYGYTF
TRBJ2-7,-,-,TRBV27,TGTGCCAGCAGTCCCTCACTACCGGGGGCCTACGAGCAGTACTTC,CASSPSLPGAYEQYF
TRBJ2-7,TRBD1,once,TRBV11-2,TGTGCCAGCAGCTTAGGTCCCGGACAGGGGGCATACGAGCAGTACTTC,CASSLGPGQGAYEQYF
TRBJ2-6,TRBD1,-,TRBV28,TGTGCCAGCAGTTTGGACAGGTACTCTGGGGCCAACGTCCTGACTTTC,CASSLDRYSGANVLTF
TRBJ2-1,-,-,TRBV5-1,TGCGCCAGCAGCTTGGCCGACGGGAATGAGCAGTTCTTC,CASSLADGNEQFF
TRBJ2-3,TRBD2,-,TRBV4-1,TGCGCCAGCAGCCAAGTGGGAGGGCTGGTTGGCACAGATACGCAGTATTTT,CASSQVGGLVGTDTQYF
TRBJ1-3,-,-,TRBV5-1,TGCGCCAGCAGCTCAGGGGAGGGAAACACCATATATTTT,CASSSGEGNTIYF
TRBJ2-2,TRBD1,-,TRBV7-6,TGTGCCAGCAGTCGCGACAGGGCGCAGAACACCGGGGAGCTGTTTTTT,CASSRDRAQNTGELFF
TRBJ2-7,-,once,TRBV27,TGTGCCAGCAGGGGGGGGCAGGGCGAGCAGTACTTC,CASRGGQGEQYF
TRBJ1-1,TRBD1,-,TRBV6-5,TGTGCCAGCAGGTCGACAGGGGGCAACACTGAAGCTTTCTTT,CASRSTGGNTEAFF
TRBJ1-5,-,once,TRBV28,TGTGCCAGCAGTCGGACAGCCCCTAGCAATCAGCCCCAGCATTTT,CASSRTAPSNQPQHF
TRBJ2-1,TRBD2,-,TRBV5-1,TGCGCCAGCAGCTGGACTAGCGGTTACAATGAGCAGTTCTTC,CASSWTSGYNEQFF
TRBJ2-3,-,-,TRBV27,TGTGCCAGCAGTCGAACGGCGGGCAGCACAGATACGCAGTATTTT,CASSRTAGSTDTQYF
TRBJ2-3,-,-,TRBV30,TGTGCCTGGAGTTCCTCGGTTGGCACAGATACGCAGTATTTT,CAWSSSVGTDTQYF
TRBJ1-4,TRBD1,-,TRBV19,TGTGCCAGTAGTAACCTCGGACAGGGCGCTCAAGAAAAACTGTTTTTT,CASSNLGQGAQEKLFF
TRBJ1-4,-,once,TRBV2,TGTGCCAGCGAGCCGGACAGCTCAACTAATGAAAAACTGTTTTTT,CASEPDSSTNEKLFF
TRBJ2-1,-,-,TRBV5-1,TGCGCCAGCAGCCCTTTGGGTACCGGACAGAGCTCCTACAATGAGCAGTTCTTC,CASSPLGTGQSSYNEQFF
TRBJ1-5,TRBD1,-,TRBV30,TGTGCCTGGCGCATAACAGGGGGCAGCAATCAGCCCCAGCATTTT,CAWRITGGSNQPQHF
TRBJ2-1,TRBD2,-,TRBV27,TGTGCCAGCAGTTCTTCATGGAGTACTAGCGGGAGGCTTACCCCCCAAAGGCCTCTGTTCTTC,CASSSSWSTSGRLTPQRPLFF
TRBJ1-4,TRBD1,-,TRBV7-9,TGTGCCAGCAGCTCCCAGGGACAGGCGGATGAAAAACTGTTTTTT,CASSSQGQADEKLFF
TRBJ2-4,-,-,TRBV2,TGTGCCAGCGGGGCCGCGGGGCCGGCCAAAAACATTCAGTACTTC,CASGAAGPAKNIQYF
TRBJ1-2,TRBD1,-,TRBV6-5,TGTGCCAGCAGTTATTCGGGACAGAACTATGGCTACACCTTC,CASSYSGQNYGYTF
TRBJ2-1,-,-,TRBV27,TGTGCCAGCAGTGTCCTTAGCGGTAGCTCCTACAATGAGCAGTTCTTC,CASSVLSGSSYNEQFF
TRBJ2-3,TRBD2,-,TRBV28,TGTGCCAGCAGCTCGACCGGGACTAGCGGGAGAGATACGCAGTATTTT,CASSSTGTSGRDTQYF
TRBJ2-3,TRBD2,-,TRBV7-9,TGTGCCAGCAGCTTAGAGGGAGGGCCAGATACGCAGTATTTT,CASSLEGGPDTQYF
TRBJ1-5,TRBD1,-,TRBV2,TGTGCCAGCAGTCCGGGACAGGGACATCAGCCCCAGCATTTT,CASSPGQGHQPQHF
TRBJ2-7,TRBD2,once,TRBV18,TGTGCCAGCTCACCAGTAGCGGGAGGCTACGAGCAGTACTTC,CASSPVAGGYEQYF